What follows are 26 T cell receptor beta chains derived from one specimen sequenced in a study of blood T cell repertoires in COVID-19. The table came from immunoSEQ multiplex PCR; TCRdb's copy has only in-frame clones and leaves some out. This table has roughly 100,000 clones, around 87% appearing once. Sequenced input: peripheral blood. These receptors all stem from a human donor in a cohort sampled during active COVID-19.

V is TRBV9 and J is TRBJ1-6; D not certain. This CDR3 has 14 residues. Germline lookup yields CDR1 SGDLS and CDR2 YYNGEE. Trimming cost V 0 bases and J 10 bases, with 11 bases left between them. This CDR3 reads CASSVVDRGSPLHF. The CDR3 nucleotides are TGTGCCAGCAGCGTAGTAGACCGCGGGTCACCCCTCCACTTT.

The chain combines TRBV20-1 with TRBJ1-2; D gene unclear. The CDR3 runs 11 residues. Germline V gene data show CDR1 as DFQATT and CDR2 as SNEGSKA (reference sequence). V lost 0 bases and J 10 bases, leaving 9 bases between the germline ends. The CDR3 spells CSARDEPHYTF. The CDR3 nucleotides read TGCAGTGCTAGAGATGAGCCCCACTACACCTTC.

The chain has TRBV6-5 and TRBJ1-1; tentatively, D is TRBD1 (6 bases). CDR1 MNHEY and CDR2 SVGAGI come from the germline V gene. The V gene lost 7 bases and the J gene lost 8 bases, with 17 bases spanning the gap. The CDR3 runs to 13 residues. The CDR3 DNA reads as TGTGCCAGCACTCTAAATAAAGGGACAGAAGCTTTCTTT. Translating gives CASTLNKGTEAFF.

In nucleotides, the CDR3 is TGTGCCAGCATCCCCTTCGGGAACACTGAAGCTTTCTTT. This translates into CASIPFGNTEAFF. The chain is built from TRBV12-3 or TRBV12-4 and TRBJ1-1; D is unclear. Trimming removed 7 bases from V and 1 base from J, with 10 bases in between. The CDR3 is 13 amino acids.

V is TRBV11-2 and J is TRBJ1-3, with D uncertain. Deletions cut 3 bases from V and 0 bases from J, with 9 bases between. Germline values: CDR1 SGHAT, CDR2 FQNNGV. The CDR3 runs 15 residues. For the CDR3, the DNA is TGTGCCAGCAGCTTTGGGCAGAGCTCTGGAAACACCATATATTTT. Protein product: CASSFGQSSGNTIYF.

This sequence joins TRBV15 and TRBJ2-5; 9 bases are a match to TRBD1. There are 15 residues in the CDR3. The germline CDR1 and CDR2 sequences are LNHNV and YYDKDF (reference sequence). V trimming: 3 bases; J trimming: 2 bases; junction bases outside the gene matches: 4. The CDR3, as DNA: TGTGCCACCAGCAGGGACAGGGGAATTCAAGAGACCCAGTACTTC. This translates into CATSRDRGIQETQYF.

This clone was counted a few times. The chain recombines TRBV7-9 with TRBJ2-2, with TRBD1 as a possible D gene (6 bases). The germline gives CDR1 SEHNR, CDR2 FQNEAQ (reference sequence). This CDR3 region has 17 residues. Trimming left V 4 bases short and J 1 base short, with 16 bases between. The DNA of the CDR3 is TGTGCCAGCAGCTCGACGTGGGGGCTCAAGAACACCGGGGAGCTGTTTTTT. Translation gives CASSSTWGLKNTGELFF.

The J gene is TRBJ2-7, the V gene TRBV4-1; possible D gene TRBD2, 7 bases. The CDR3 has 16 amino acids. V dropped 4 bases and J dropped 5 bases, with 21 bases sitting between them. Per the germline V gene, CDR1 is MGHRA and CDR2 is YSYEKL. CDR3 nucleotides: TGCGCCAGCAGCCTCCTTCCGGGGGGCGTCAGTCACGAGCAGTACTTC. This encodes CASSLLPGGVSHEQYF.

The sample holds one count of this clone. The chain couples TRBV5-1 to TRBJ1-5; TRBD1 is a possible D gene (5 bases). Germline CDR1 is SGHRS and CDR2 is YFSETQ. CDR3 length: 13 residues. The V and J ends lost 4 bases and 5 bases respectively, with 10 bases between them. CDR3 in DNA: TGCGCCAGCAGCGGCGGAGGGGATCAGCCCCAGCATTTT. As protein: CASSGGGDQPQHF. The entire variable domain, with the rest obtained from reference TRBV5-1 and TRBJ1-5, is as follows: KAGVTQTPRYLIKTRGQQVTLSCSPISGHRSVSWYQQTPGQGLQFLFEYFSETQRNKGNFPGRFSGRQFSNSRSEMNVSTLELGDSALYLCASSGGGDQPQHFGDGTRLSIL.

The V and J genes are TRBV30 and TRBJ2-7; 10 positions match TRBD1. The V gene's germline CDR1 is GTSNPN and CDR2 SVGIG (reference sequence). This CDR3 spans 13 amino acids. The J segment lost 4 bases and the V segment lost 5 bases, leaving 5 bases of the junction unmatched. The CDR3 DNA is TGTGCCTGGGCCGGGACAGGGGAATACGAGCAGTACTTC. Translated: CAWAGTGEYEQYF.

This clone was counted a single time. This rearrangement joins TRBV28 to TRBJ2-7; 7 positions match TRBD1. This CDR3 has 15 amino acids. Germline CDR1 reads MDHEN; CDR2 reads SYDVKM. With 6 bases clipped from V and 8 bases from J, the junction kept 16 bases outside the gene matches. Here the CDR3 reads CASRTIQGLLGKQYF. The CDR3 DNA reads as TGTGCCAGCAGAACCATACAGGGGCTCCTTGGGAAGCAGTACTTC.

This rearrangement joins TRBV7-2 to TRBJ1-5, with TRBD1 matching over 8 bases. V lost 5 bases, J lost 4 bases, and 7 bases stayed unmatched. This CDR3 is built from 15 residues. Germline loops: CDR1 SGHTA, CDR2 FQGNSA. CDR3 loop: CASSPRGPRNQPQHF. The DNA for the CDR3 is TGTGCCAGCAGCCCCAGGGGGCCGAGGAATCAGCCCCAGCATTTT.

The gene calls are TRBV7-9 and TRBJ2-3; tentatively, D is TRBD2 (5 bases). The CDR3 covers 18 residues. Trimming took 2 bases from V and 0 from J, leaving 18 bases between them. Germline lookup yields CDR1 SEHNR and CDR2 FQNEAQ (reference sequence). In DNA form, the CDR3 reads TGTGCCAGCAGCTTACCCGGAGGAGCTTATTCTAGCACAGATACGCAGTATTTT. Protein product: CASSLPGGAYSSTDTQYF.

J is TRBJ1-2 and V is TRBV11-2; tentatively, D is TRBD1 (5 bases). The CDR3 consists of 14 residues. Per germline, CDR1 SGHAT and CDR2 FQNNGV. Trimming removed 5 bases from V and 5 bases from J, with 15 bases in between. CDR3 in DNA: TGTGCCAGCAGCAAAAGACAGAGTTGGTATGGCTACACCTTC. Translated: CASSKRQSWYGYTF.

The gene calls are TRBV6-5 and TRBJ1-2; D is unresolved. This CDR3 region has 14 residues. Trimming removed 8 bases from V and 1 base from J, with 14 bases in between. Germline values: CDR1 MNHEY, CDR2 SVGAGI. The CDR3 nucleotides are TGTGCCAGCGGACGGGGAGGTCGTAACTATGGCTACACCTTC. The encoded protein is CASGRGGRNYGYTF.

The rearrangement joins TRBV5-1 to TRBJ2-1, with 7 bases lining up with TRBD1. The V segment lost 0 bases and the J segment 7 bases; nucleotides outside the gene matches: 7. Germline V gene data show CDR1 as SGHRS and CDR2 as YFSETQ. CDR3 size: 15 residues. CDR3 in DNA: TGCGCCAGCAGCTTGGAGGGACAGACCTGGAATGAGCAGTTCTTC. Translation gives CASSLEGQTWNEQFF.

This clone occurred a few times. This sequence joins TRBV7-9 and TRBJ2-1, with TRBD2 matching over 7 bases. The CDR3 has 13 residues. Trimming at V came to 3 bases and at J to 5 bases, leaving 1 base not matched to a gene. Per germline, CDR1 SEHNR and CDR2 FQNEAQ (reference sequence). The CDR3 bases are TGTGCCAGCAGCTTGGGACTACACAATGAGCAGTTCTTC. As protein: CASSLGLHNEQFF. Full variable domain (outside the CDR3, taken from reference TRBV7-9 and TRBJ2-1): DTGVSQNPRHKITKRGQNVTFRCDPISEHNRLYWYRQTLGQGPEFLTYFQNEAQLEKSRLLSDRFSAERPKGSFSTLEIQRTEQGDSAMYLCASSLGLHNEQFFGPGTRLTVL.

As regards this clone: Distinct nucleotide sequences in the sample also encode this CDR3. The chain carries TRBV7-2 and TRBJ1-2, with 10 bases aligning to TRBD1. CDR1 and CDR2 from the germline V gene are SGHTA and FQGNSA. J gave up 8 bases and V 4 bases, and 1 base lay outside the gene matches. The length of the CDR3 is 12 residues. CDR3 region: CASSSTGGGYTF. Written as DNA, the CDR3 is TGTGCCAGCAGCTCGACAGGGGGCGGCTACACCTTC.

V is TRBV5-4 and J is TRBJ2-7; tentative D call: TRBD2 (5 bases). Germline V gives CDR1 SGHNT, CDR2 YYREEE (reference sequence). This CDR3 comprises 13 residues. Trimming took 4 bases from V and 6 from J, leaving 14 bases between them. CDR3 in DNA: TGTGCCAGCAGCACCCGGGGTAGCGTCGAGCAGTACTTC. Its translation: CASSTRGSVEQYF.

The chain carries TRBV28 and TRBJ2-1, with 7 nucleotides matching TRBD2. V lost 6 bases to trimming and J lost 6 bases; unmatched junction nucleotides: 8. This CDR3 has 14 residues. The V gene's germline CDR1 is MDHEN and CDR2 SYDVKM. CDR3 DNA sequence: TGTGCCAGCAGCGCCGTGGGACTACTCAATGAGCAGTTCTTC. This sequence encodes CASSAVGLLNEQFF.

The CDR3 loop is CASSQAVSSNQPQHF. The CDR3 DNA reads TGCGCCAGCAGCCAAGCTGTCAGTAGCAATCAGCCCCAGCATTTT. The V call is TRBV4-1, the J call TRBJ1-5; D ambiguous. The CDR3 totals 15 residues. The V end was cut by 1 base, the J end by 0 bases, with 7 bases between. Germline values: CDR1 MGHRA, CDR2 YSYEKL.

The genes are TRBV5-1 and TRBJ2-6, with D perhaps matching TRBD2 (6 bases). There are 18 residues in the CDR3. Germline lookup yields CDR1 SGHRS and CDR2 YFSETQ. V lost 3 bases and J lost 0, with 16 bases in between. In DNA form, the CDR3 reads TGCGCCAGCAGCTCCTCCGGGAGAAGATCCTCTGGGGCCAACGTCCTGACTTTC. Translating gives CASSSSGRRSSGANVLTF.

The chain has TRBV6-6 and TRBJ2-2; TRBD1 might be the D (6 bases). Deletions cut 4 bases from V and 5 bases from J, with 14 bases between. Germline V gene data show CDR1 as MNHNY and CDR2 as SVGAGI (reference sequence). CDR3 length: 15 amino acids. As DNA, the CDR3 is TGTGCCAGCAGTTTACAGGGTACGCGGACCGGGGAGCTGTTTTTT. Translating it yields CASSLQGTRTGELFF.

The chain uses TRBV3-1 (or the pseudogene TRBV3-2) and TRBJ1-1; D possibly corresponds to TRBD1 (6 bases). Between the trimmed V and J ends, which lost 7 bases and 1 base, there was a span of 7 bases. This CDR3 region has 12 residues. Germline-derived CDR1 and CDR2 are LGHDT and YNNKEL (reference sequence). CDR3 protein: CASKQGNTEAFF. The CDR3 coding sequence is TGTGCCAGCAAACAGGGGAACACTGAAGCTTTCTTT.

This rearrangement joins TRBV6-5 to TRBJ2-1; weak D call: TRBD1 (5 bases). V was cut by 7 bases and J by 2 bases, with 9 bases left in between. Looked up from germline, CDR1 is MNHEY and CDR2 is SVGAGI. This CDR3 region has 13 residues. CDR3 bases: TGTGCCAGCAAGGGGCGCACCTACAATGAGCAGTTCTTC. Translation gives CASKGRTYNEQFF.

The rearrangement joins TRBV4-2 to TRBJ2-7; 9 nucleotides match TRBD2. In germline, CDR1 is LGHNA, CDR2 YNFKEQ. This CDR3 is built from 15 residues. The J segment lost 4 bases and the V segment lost 2 bases, leaving 6 bases of the junction unmatched. CDR3 nucleotide sequence: TGTGCCAGCAGCCAACCCGGGGCGGGGGGGTACGAGCAGTACTTC. This gives the protein CASSQPGAGGYEQYF.